The present T cell receptor beta chain was sequenced within a study of T cells in Graves' hyperthyroidism and ophthalmopathy. As for the study in general: Once the initial diagnosis was made, peripheral blood was obtained before any treatment.

TCR beta CDR3 sequences were amplified from RNA transcripts. The TCR CDR3 first-round RT-PCR relied on the HTBI primer set. TCRdb re-derived calls from the multiplex PCR reads in MiXCR, one entry per CDR3 protein. This sample yields about 480,000 distinct CDR3 sequences, of which roughly an eighth are seen a single time; about a sixth belongs to the top ten. The CDR3 sequence is 12 residues long. In germline, CDR1 is SGHKS, CDR2 YYEKEE (reference sequence). The V end lost 3 bases, the J end lost 1 base, and 4 bases lay between the germline ends. This clonotype appeared many times. Among the patients, aged 18 to 65, hyperthyroidism was newly diagnosed and had lasted under 2 months. Uncontrolled infection, other autoimmune disease, pregnancy or lactation barred patients from enrollment. Clinicians diagnosed patients from clinical symptoms, serum thyroxine and TRAb, thyroid ultrasound and orbital computed tomography.

The chain has TRBV5-5 and TRBJ2-5; D not resolved. Sequencing was performed on blood. The receptor comes from a woman aged 18-29 years with Graves' hyperthyroidism. The CDR3 sequence is CASSYTQETQYF. CDR3 DNA: TGTGCCAGCAGCTACACCCAAGAGACCCAGTACTTC.